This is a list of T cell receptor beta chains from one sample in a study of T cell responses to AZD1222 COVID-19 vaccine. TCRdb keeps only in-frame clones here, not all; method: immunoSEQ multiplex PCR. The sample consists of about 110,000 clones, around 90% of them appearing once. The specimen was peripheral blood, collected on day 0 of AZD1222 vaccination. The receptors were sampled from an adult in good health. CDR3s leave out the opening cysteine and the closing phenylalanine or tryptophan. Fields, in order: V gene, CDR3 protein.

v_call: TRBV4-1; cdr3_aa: ASSQGVALNTEAF
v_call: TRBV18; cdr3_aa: ASSPQREGQPQH
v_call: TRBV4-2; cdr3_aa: ASSQDRQAPDEQY
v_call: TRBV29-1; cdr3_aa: SAGAGAMNTEAF
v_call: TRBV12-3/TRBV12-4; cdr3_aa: ASKRRTEAF
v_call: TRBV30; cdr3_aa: AWSRQWGGTEAF
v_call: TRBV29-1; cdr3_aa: SAMTGTHYGYT
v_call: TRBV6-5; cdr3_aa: ASSYSGRDTEAF
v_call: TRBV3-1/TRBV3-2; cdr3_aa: ASSQGYTEAF
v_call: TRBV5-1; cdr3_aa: ASNERTGIYEQY
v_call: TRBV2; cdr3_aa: ASREMDEQF
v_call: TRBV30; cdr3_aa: AWSVAPRGTQY
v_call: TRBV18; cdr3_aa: ASSPLSRGAGNTIY
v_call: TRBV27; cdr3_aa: ASSSSGGISGNTIY
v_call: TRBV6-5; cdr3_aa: ASSYSGGGNTIY
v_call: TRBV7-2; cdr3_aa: ASSLRFAGAGTEAF
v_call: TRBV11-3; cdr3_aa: ASSSQGQGAYEQY
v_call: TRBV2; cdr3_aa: ASSGFTGELF
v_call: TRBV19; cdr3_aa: ASTPGGDRDRANYGYT
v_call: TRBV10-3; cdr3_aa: AISESRGAGDTQY
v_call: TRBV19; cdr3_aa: ASSIAVLNSPLH
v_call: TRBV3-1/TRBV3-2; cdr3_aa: ASSQGLGEGYT
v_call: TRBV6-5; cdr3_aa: ASSYSIGVVQTEAF
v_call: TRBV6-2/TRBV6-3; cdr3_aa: ASSGFGTVSYEQY
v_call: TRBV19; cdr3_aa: ASSSLDRGVGAF
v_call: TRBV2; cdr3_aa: ASSPLVSSGTKAF
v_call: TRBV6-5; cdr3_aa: ASSYSDTRDYGYT
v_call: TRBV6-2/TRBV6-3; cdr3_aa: ASSQQNSNQPQH
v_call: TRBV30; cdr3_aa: AWGRTGRTEAF
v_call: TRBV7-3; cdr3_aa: ASSWLATSGDSTDTQY
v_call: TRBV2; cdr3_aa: ASSELPPGTSYEQY
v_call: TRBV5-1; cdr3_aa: ASSLLVGEKLF
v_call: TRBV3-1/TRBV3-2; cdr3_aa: ASSLMAGREETQY
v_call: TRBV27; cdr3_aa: ASRSTQLSSNQPQH
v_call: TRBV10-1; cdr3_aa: ASSEPGQAAYEQY
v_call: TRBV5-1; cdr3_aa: ASSPQGAKGGYT
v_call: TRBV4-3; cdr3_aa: ASSQQGGRTEAF
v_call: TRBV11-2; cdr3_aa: ASSLVESEAF
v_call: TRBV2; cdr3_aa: ASSDETGRSPLH
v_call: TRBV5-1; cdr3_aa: ASSSYGQLQSASGNTIY
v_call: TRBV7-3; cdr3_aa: ASSPQHRDGYT
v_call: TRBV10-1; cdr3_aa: ASSEWAAEVDEQY
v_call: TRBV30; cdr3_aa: AWTGVYEQY
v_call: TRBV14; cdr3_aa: ASSPRGSYNEQF
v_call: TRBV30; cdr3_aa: AWSVNSETQY
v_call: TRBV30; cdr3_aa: AWSGGGNQPQH
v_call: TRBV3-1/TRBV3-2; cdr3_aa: ASSQGGFDGYT
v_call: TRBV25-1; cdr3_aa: ASSEGIEKLF
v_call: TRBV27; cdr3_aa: ASSRLAGAPRTDTQY
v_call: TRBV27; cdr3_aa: ASRRTGGNYGYT
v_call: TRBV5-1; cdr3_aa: ASSPASGTGDQPQH
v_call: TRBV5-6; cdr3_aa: ASSFDRYFT
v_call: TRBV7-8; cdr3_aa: ASSLGRRSNQPQH
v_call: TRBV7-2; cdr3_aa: ASSLAGHNTEAF